This T cell receptor (beta chain) appears in the sequencing data of a study of blood T cell repertoires in COVID-19 (dated by TCRdb to about 2020). Background for the entire study: Samples covering the acute and convalescent phases of COVID-19 were provided by collaborators in the United States, Italy and Spain. The material from the prospective study consisted of cDNA or gDNA derived from T cells, B-cell-depleted T cells, or PBMCs. Subjects who had been exposed to COVID-19, were actively infected with it, or had recovered from it provided the deeply sampled blood TCRbeta repertoires that made up the dataset. The repertoires were made available in a free public database intended to serve as a resource for research on the immune response to SARS-CoV-2. The samples were drawn from the first 160 participants of the ongoing ImmuneRACE study and from 1,254 subjects provided by 6 global collaborators. Sample metadata almost always included a de-identified subject ID, COVID-19 status, age in years and sex. Where available, HLA class I and class II types were obtained from metadata supplied by the sample provider rather than from assay-based typing.

Whole blood was collected in K2EDTA tubes by collaborating institutions according to the institutions' own protocols. For TCRbeta analysis, collaborators shipped samples as frozen whole blood, isolated PBMCs, or DNA extracted from either of those sample types. The CDR3 measures 18 amino acids from cysteine to phenylalanine. Solely the CDR3 DNA is kept, with 54 bases framed from the first base. V and J are trimmed by 1 base and 0 bases, and the gene matches miss 9 bases of the junction. CDR1 MGHRA and CDR2 YSYEKL were looked up in the germline V gene. The immunoSEQ Assay, a bias-controlled multiplex PCR, was used to amplify TCRbeta CDR3 regions from genomic DNA. On the study's bioinformatics: Nucleated cell counts per sample were estimated from amplification of reference gene primers within the assay. Sequence reads were collapsed and filtered to measure the absolute abundance of every unique TCRbeta CDR3 rearrangement. For each sample, productive Simpson clonality was calculated as the square root of Simpson's diversity index across productive rearrangements. TCRdb retrieved this table from immuneACCESS and kept in-frame rearrangements only. Not all clones are present; in checked studies, unresolved V genes account for under half, and no reason is known for the remainder. V and J calls and clone size are those listed in that table; D and trimming were worked out from the DNA. The sample table holds around 50,000 clones, of which 88% were seen once. About 10% of the sample is held by the ten biggest clonotypes.

General conclusions and limits of the study: How much clinical and demographic metadata was included differed by source and by participant, and the metadata was provided uncurated.

Concerning this clone itself: No cognate antigen has been identified for it. Base qualities are not at hand, and no much larger clone is one base apart.

The sequence is built from TRBV4-1 and TRBJ2-1, with 7 bases aligning to TRBD2. The sequenced material came from peripheral blood. This TCR came from a man aged 45-65 years with active COVID-19. The CDR3 region has the sequence CASSQGRQRGNSYNEQFF. The nucleotide sequence is given as TGCGCCAGCAGCCAAGGCCGACAGCGGGGCAACTCCTACAATGAGCAGTTCTTC.